One sample yielded the 15 T cell receptor beta chains listed below, sequenced in a study of early T cells in non-severe SARS-CoV-2 infection. TCRdb re-derived calls from the 5' RACE reads in MiXCR, one entry per CDR3 protein. The repertoire holds roughly 93,000 distinct CDR3 sequences, with approximately 9.9% as singletons. Sequenced: whole blood. Every receptor here comes from an adult who was a healthcare worker with PCR-confirmed SARS-CoV-2 infection or an uninfected control (not recorded which).

This chain links TRBV6-4 with TRBJ2-1; 7 positions match TRBD1. Germline trimming cut 6 bases from V and 2 bases from J; bases unmatched to any gene: 4. This CDR3 has 14 amino acids. The germline V gene encodes CDR1 MRHNA and CDR2 SNTAGT. CDR3 sequence reads: CASSRDSPYNEQFF. DNA for the CDR3: TGTGCCAGCAGCCGGGACAGTCCCTACAATGAGCAGTTCTTC.

This clonotype has a handful of counts. V gene TRBV7-9 combines with J gene TRBJ1-1, with D tentatively TRBD1 (6 bases). Germline assignment: CDR1 SEHNR and CDR2 FQNEAQ (reference sequence). This CDR3 has 15 residues. The V and J ends lost 2 bases and 0 bases respectively, with 10 bases between them. The CDR3 DNA reads as TGTGCCAGCAGCTTAAATCCAGGGGTGAACACTGAAGCTTTCTTT. It encodes CASSLNPGVNTEAFF.

On this clonotype: The junction departs from the called germline gene at one end, perhaps through a read error. This chain connects TRBV5-1 to TRBJ1-2; maybe TRBD1 (5 bases). The CDR3 spans 15 residues. Germline V gives CDR1 SGHRS, CDR2 YFSETQ. As DNA, the CDR3 is TGCGCCAGTAGCTTGGGTCCGGGACGGAGCTATGGCTACACCTTC. Translating gives CASSLGPGRSYGYTF.

Ten or more counts support this clonotype. The rearrangement uses TRBV7-8 and TRBJ2-7; possibly TRBD2 for D (6 bases). The CDR3 runs to 14 residues. Germline loops: CDR1 SGHVS, CDR2 FQNEAQ. Trimming removed 5 bases at V and 2 bases at J, with 13 bases between. The CDR3 sequence is CASSRGIFAYEQYF. DNA for the CDR3: TGTGCCAGCAGCCGGGGGATATTCGCCTACGAGCAGTACTTC.

This clonotype appeared many times. The chain has TRBV5-6 and TRBJ2-1; D is perhaps TRBD1 or TRBD2 (6 bases each). This CDR3 comprises 16 residues. The V gene's germline CDR1 is SGHDT and CDR2 YYEEEE. Trimming shortened V by 0 bases and J by 2 bases, and 12 bases separated the two germline ends. The CDR3 region is CASSLGSGGPYNEQFF. Here the CDR3 DNA reads TGTGCCAGCAGCTTGGGATCCGGGGGCCCCTACAATGAGCAGTTCTTC. Full variable domain (remainder filled in from reference TRBV5-6 and TRBJ2-1): DAGVTQSPTHLIKTRGQQVTLRCSPKSGHDTVSWYQQALGQGPQFIFQYYEEEERQRGNFPDRFSGHQFPNYSSELNVNALLLGDSALYLCASSLGSGGPYNEQFFGPGTRLTVL.

This clonotype was recorded at least ten times. The V call is TRBV4-2, the J call TRBJ1-4; 9 bases are shared with TRBD1. The germline V gene encodes CDR1 LGHNA and CDR2 YNFKEQ. V gave up 4 bases and J gave up 5 bases; unmatched junction bases: 2. The CDR3 is made up of 14 amino acids. The CDR3 region is CASSRDRANEKLFF. The DNA for the CDR3 is TGTGCCAGCAGCCGGGACAGGGCGAATGAAAAACTGTTTTTT.

This clonotype was seen a handful of times. This rearrangement joins TRBV5-6 to TRBJ1-1, with D perhaps matching TRBD1 (5 bases). The CDR3 runs 16 residues. V lost 0 bases to trimming and J lost 1 base, with 13 bases between them. CDR1 SGHDT and CDR2 YYEEEE come from the germline V gene. CDR3 DNA sequence: TGTGCCAGCAGCTTGGCCGGGTCAGGGAGGAACACTGAAGCTTTCTTT. This gives the protein CASSLAGSGRNTEAFF.

This clonotype was seen more than once but under ten times. This sequence joins TRBV6-5 and TRBJ2-1, with D unresolved. The CDR3 has 15 amino acids. Trimming removed 2 bases at V and 6 bases at J, with 14 bases between. The V gene's germline CDR1 is MNHEY and CDR2 SVGAGI. The CDR3: CASSYEPIPSNEQFF. The CDR3 DNA sequence: TGTGCCAGCAGTTACGAACCCATACCCTCCAATGAGCAGTTCTTC.

This clonotype has only a few counts. This chain links TRBV6-1 with TRBJ1-4, with no clear D. Germline values: CDR1 MNHNS, CDR2 SASEGT. The CDR3 has 13 residues. Trimming pared 6 bases from V and 0 bases from J, leaving 5 bases between. For the CDR3, the DNA is TGTGCCAGCAGCAGAACAACTAATGAAAAACTGTTTTTT. Translation gives CASSRTTNEKLFF.

This rearrangement joins TRBV7-2 to TRBJ1-2, with TRBD1 matching 7 bases. Germline V gives CDR1 SGHTA, CDR2 FQGNSA. This CDR3 region has 14 residues. V gave up 5 bases and J gave up 6 bases; unmatched junction bases: 9. This CDR3 is CASSPHGQDNGYTF. The CDR3 nucleotides are TGTGCCAGCAGCCCCCACGGACAGGACAATGGCTACACCTTC.

A few counts support this clonotype. This chain joins TRBV6-5 and TRBJ1-5; D is ambiguous. V dropped 0 bases and J dropped 1 base, with 4 bases sitting between them. The CDR3 totals 14 residues. CDR1 MNHEY and CDR2 SVGAGI come from the germline V gene. As DNA, the CDR3 is TGTGCCAGCAGTTACTCATGGAGCAATCAGCCCCAGCATTTT. Protein: CASSYSWSNQPQHF.

The CDR3 sequence: CASTVGASNTGELFF. CDR3 DNA: TGTGCCAGCACCGTCGGAGCATCGAACACCGGGGAGCTGTTTTTT. This rearrangement joins TRBV7-9 to TRBJ2-2, with D unclear. The V and J ends lost 7 bases and 0 bases respectively, with 12 bases between them. CDR3 length equals 15 residues. Germline assignment: CDR1 SEHNR and CDR2 FQNEAQ (reference sequence).

This clonotype has at least ten counts. The chain has TRBV10-3 and TRBJ1-2, with D possibly matching TRBD1 (6 bases). Germline-derived CDR1 and CDR2 are ENHRY and SYGVKD. This CDR3 contains 13 residues. V was cut by 2 bases and J by 8 bases, with 12 bases left in between. The CDR3 loop reads CAISETGPRGYTF. The CDR3 nucleotides read TGTGCCATCAGTGAGACAGGGCCCCGGGGCTACACCTTC.

In the case of this clonotype: Possible read error: a much larger clone is one base away. The chain employs TRBV7-3 and TRBJ1-5; D is undetermined. This CDR3 comprises 13 residues. The V and J ends lost 2 bases and 3 bases respectively, with 5 bases between them. The germline CDR1 and CDR2 sequences are SGHTA and FQGTGA. This CDR3 reads CASSLGDNQPQHF. CDR3 coding DNA: TGTGCCAGCAGCTTAGGGGACAATCAGCCCCAGCATTTT.

This clonotype has at least ten counts. The chain joins TRBV12-3 or TRBV12-4 to TRBJ2-7; TRBD1 matches 9 bases. Trimming removed 4 bases from V and 3 bases from J; junction bases left unmatched: 4. The CDR3 is 14 residues long. CDR3 loop: CASSSPGQGYEQYF. CDR3 sequence (DNA): TGTGCCAGCAGTTCTCCGGGACAGGGCTACGAGCAGTACTTC.